Here is one T cell receptor beta chain with its context. Its antigen is as yet unknown. The CDR3 sequence is 17 residues long. Germline V gene lookup returns CDR1 SGDLS and CDR2 YYNGEE. Trimming cost V 4 bases and J 1 base, with 20 bases left between them. This specimen comes from a study of T cell responses to AZD1222 COVID-19 vaccine. Study results and limitations: Just a handful of AZD1222 recipients were seropositive at baseline. Variant regions that are unmutated are reportedly the target of nearly half of spike-specific TCRs.

Sequencing was performed with immunoSEQ multiplex PCR; in TCRdb, only in-frame clones are kept and a portion is missing. This repertoire shows some 140,000 clones, 85% to 95% found once; its top ten account for more than 4.5%. The sequence came from an adult in good health. The sequencing here drew on peripheral blood, taken on day 0 of AZD1222 vaccination. The chain couples TRBV9 to TRBJ1-2; possibly TRBD1 for D (6 bases). The chain's CDR3 is CASSPRPDSNINYGYTF. The CDR3 DNA sequence: TGTGCCAGCAGCCCCCGACCGGACAGTAATATTAACTATGGCTACACCTTC.